These T cell receptor beta chains were read from a single sample in a study of cytomegalovirus exposure and HLA in healthy donors. Generated by immunoSEQ multiplex PCR, the TCRdb table keeps only in-frame clones and is missing some. The sample is made up of about 46,000 clones, and the top ten hold under 1.3% of it. The source material was PBMCs. These receptors all stem from a woman in her forties in good health and CMV-seronegative. Each CDR3 is given with its conserved first and last residue. The D gene is left open where the match is weak.

V gene	J gene	D gene	CDR3 DNA	CDR3 protein
TRBV7-2	TRBJ2-3	TRBD2	TGTGCCAGCAGCTTAGCGGGGACTATGGCAGATACGCAGTATTTT	CASSLAGTMADTQYF
TRBV29-1	TRBJ2-5	.	TGCAGCGCGGACATCCAAGAGACCCAGTACTTC	CSADIQETQYF
TRBV7-9	TRBJ2-7	.	TGTGCCAGCAGCCTCAGCTCCTACGAGCAGTACTTC	CASSLSSYEQYF
TRBV7-9	TRBJ2-6	TRBD1	TGTGCCAGCAGCCCTGGGACAGGCCTCAACGTCCTGACTTTC	CASSPGTGLNVLTF
TRBV29-1	TRBJ1-2	TRBD1	TGCAGCGTTGGAGGGGGCGTCGATGGCTACACCTTC	CSVGGGVDGYTF
TRBV18	TRBJ1-2	.	TGTGCCAGCTCACCGACTAGAAACGACTATGGCTACACCTTC	CASSPTRNDYGYTF
TRBV5-1	TRBJ1-4	TRBD1	TGCGCCAGTAGACATCCGGGGACAGGGAATGAAAAACTGTTTTTT	CASRHPGTGNEKLFF
TRBV28	TRBJ2-1	TRBD2	TGTGCCAGCAGTTCCTACCGGACTAGCGGGAGTGGCAATGAGCAGTTCTTC	CASSSYRTSGSGNEQFF
TRBV4-1	TRBJ2-7	TRBD2	TGCGCCAGCAGCCAAGAAGGTCTAGCGGGAGGTCTCTACGAGCAGTACTTC	CASSQEGLAGGLYEQYF
TRBV4-2	TRBJ1-1	TRBD1	TGTGCCAGCAGCCCCCCGGGACAGCTGAGGGGCACTGAAGCTTTCTTT	CASSPPGQLRGTEAFF
TRBV12-5	TRBJ2-1	TRBD2	TGTGCTAGTGGTTTGGTAAGGAGTTTTCCGACTAGCGGCTACAATGAGCAGTTCTTC	CASGLVRSFPTSGYNEQFF
TRBV18	TRBJ1-5	TRBD1	TGTGCCAGCTCACCAAGATCCAGGGGGGGACAGGGCAATCAGCCCCAGCATTTT	CASSPRSRGGQGNQPQHF
TRBV7-3	TRBJ2-7	.	TGTGCCAGCACCCCCTACCTAAGCTCCTACGAGCAGTACTTC	CASTPYLSSYEQYF
TRBV6-5	TRBJ1-2	.	TGTGCCAGCAGTTCTTGGACGGAGGATGTTTTCACCTTC	CASSSWTEDVFTF
TRBV14	TRBJ2-1	.	TGTGCCAGCAGCCCGTGGGAGGCCGCGAGCTCCTACAATGAGCAGTTCTTC	CASSPWEAASSYNEQFF
TRBV7-2	TRBJ2-1	.	TGTGCCAGCAGCTTAGGTCATGACAATGAGCAGTTCTTC	CASSLGHDNEQFF
TRBV5-4	TRBJ2-7	.	TGTGCCAGCAGCTTGGCCAACCTAGCTGCCGAGCAGTACTTC	CASSLANLAAEQYF
TRBV28	TRBJ1-1	.	TGTGCCAGCAGTTTAGGCACAGGTCACACTGAAGCTTTCTTT	CASSLGTGHTEAFF
TRBV13	TRBJ2-5	TRBD2	TGTGCCAGCAGCTCCTGGGGACTAGCGGGAGGCGAGACCCAGTACTTC	CASSSWGLAGGETQYF
TRBV5-4	TRBJ2-3	TRBD2	TGTGCCAGCAGTACTGGCGGGAGCCGGGATACGCAGTATTTT	CASSTGGSRDTQYF
TRBV19	TRBJ2-2	.	TGTGCCAGTAGTCCCGGAGGGGGCTGGACCGGGGAGCTGTTTTTT	CASSPGGGWTGELFF
TRBV6-4	TRBJ2-1	TRBD1	TGTGCCAGCAGTGACACAGGGGGCTCCTACAATGAGCAGTTCTTC	CASSDTGGSYNEQFF
TRBV7-2	TRBJ1-2	TRBD1	TGTGCCAGCAGCTTACGACAGGGTGGAGGCTACACCTTC	CASSLRQGGGYTF
TRBV9	TRBJ2-7	TRBD2	TGTGCCAGCAGCGTAGGGAAGCGGGAGAGCTTCGCCTACGAGCAGTACTTC	CASSVGKRESFAYEQYF
TRBV5-4	TRBJ1-4	TRBD1	TGTGCCAGCAGCGCCCGGGACAGGGGTTATGAAAAACTGTTTTTT	CASSARDRGYEKLFF
TRBV6-6	TRBJ1-1	TRBD1	TGTGCCAGCAGACAGGGGGAGGAAGTTGCTTTCTTT	CASRQGEEVAFF
TRBV6-1	TRBJ2-7	TRBD2	TGTGCCAGCAGGGGTCTAGCGGTCCATCCCTACGAGCAGTACTTC	CASRGLAVHPYEQYF
TRBV19	TRBJ2-5	.	TGTGCCAGTAGTATAAGATTGACGACAGAAGAGACCCAGTACTTC	CASSIRLTTEETQYF
TRBV28	TRBJ1-2	.	TGTGCCAGCAAGTCAGGGCTTCAAGGCTACACCTTC	CASKSGLQGYTF
TRBV9	TRBJ2-7	.	TGTGCCAGCAGCCCGGGAACCCACAGCTCCTACGAGCAGTACTTC	CASSPGTHSSYEQYF
TRBV25-1	TRBJ2-1	TRBD2	TGTGCCAGCAGTGAATCGCCTAGCGGGCCAAACAATGAGCAGTTCTTC	CASSESPSGPNNEQFF
TRBV2	TRBJ1-5	.	TGTGCCAGCAGTTTGGGGGCACGTCAGCCCCAGCATTTT	CASSLGARQPQHF
TRBV25-1	TRBJ1-1	.	TGTGCCAGCAGTGACCCCAGGACACTGAACACTGAAGCTTTCTTT	CASSDPRTLNTEAFF
TRBV4-2	TRBJ2-7	.	TGTGCCAGCAGCCAAGATCTGTGGGACACAATCTACGAGCAGTACTTC	CASSQDLWDTIYEQYF
TRBV4-3	TRBJ2-1	TRBD2	TGCGCCAGCAGCCAAGCGGGAGGAAGCGACAATGAGCAGTTCTTC	CASSQAGGSDNEQFF
TRBV5-4	TRBJ2-2	TRBD2	TGTGCCAGCAGCCCGGGGGGTCTAAAGGCGAACACCGGGGAGCTGTTTTTT	CASSPGGLKANTGELFF
TRBV30	TRBJ1-5	TRBD1	TGTGCCTGGTCAACAGGGGTCCAGACGCCCCAGCATTTT	CAWSTGVQTPQHF
TRBV28	TRBJ1-2	.	TGTGCCAGCCGAAATCAGGGGAATGGCTACACCTTC	CASRNQGNGYTF
TRBV5-4	TRBJ1-1	.	TGTGCCAGCAGCCCGACTAGGGTAGGAACTGAAGCTTTCTTT	CASSPTRVGTEAFF